The present entry profiles one TCR beta chain with its context. The antigen remains unidentified. MiXCR, run by TCRdb on the 5' RACE reads, gives a single entry per CDR3 protein. The table has about 350,000 distinct CDR3 sequences, approximately 15% seen once. The CDR3 is 14 amino acids. V gave up 5 bases and J gave up 4 bases, with 14 bases separating them. The entry originates in a study of T-cell memory formation after mild COVID-19. General observations from the study: CM and EM subsets held most contracting CD4+ clones; EMRA held CD8+ ones. Second-wave clones reaching peak frequency on day 37 lacked confirmed SARS-CoV-2 specificity.

The sequencing sample was made of PBMCs or a T cell subset sorted from them (not recorded which). The chain has TRBV12-3 or TRBV12-4 and TRBJ1-2; tentative D call: TRBD1 (6 bases). The TCR sequence derives from a man younger than 35 who had mild COVID-19 (a few samples of this study predate the infection). Cell type and time point are not known. In DNA, the CDR3 is TGTGCCAGCAGTCCCCTCGGGGGCGGCTATGGCTACACCTTC. Protein product: CASSPLGGGYGYTF.